These 10 T cell receptor beta chains were all obtained from the same sample, sequenced in a study of T cells in localized non-small cell lung cancer. Only in-frame clones appear in the TCRdb table, and some are missing; sequencing was by immunoSEQ multiplex PCR. In the table there are some 5,000 clones, roughly 33% of which are singletons. Sequencing used lung tumor tissue, obtained before any cancer treatment. These receptors all stem from an older female donor with stage I lung adenocarcinoma.

This clone was seen only a few times. V gene TRBV6-1 combines with J gene TRBJ1-1, with D uncertain. The V end was cut by 0 bases, the J end by 0 bases, with 8 bases between. This CDR3 has 15 amino acids. The germline gives CDR1 MNHNS, CDR2 SASEGT. This CDR3 reads CASSEAVGLNTEAFF. The DNA of the CDR3 is TGTGCCAGCAGTGAAGCGGTGGGGTTGAACACTGAAGCTTTCTTT.

This clone was picked up a small number of times. This chain uses TRBV11-3 with TRBJ2-3; the D gene is possibly TRBD1 (6 bases). Germline CDR1 SGHNT, CDR2 YENEEA. The V gene lost 6 bases and the J gene lost 4 bases, with 20 bases spanning the gap. CDR3 length: 16 residues. The CDR3 region has the DNA TGTGCCAGCAGTCGGGCCCGGGACAAAAGGGCAGATACGCAGTATTTT. This sequence encodes CASSRARDKRADTQYF.

This clone has just a few counts. The V call is TRBV6-8, the J call TRBJ2-7; D perhaps matches TRBD2 (6 bases). Trimming stripped 11 bases from V and 5 bases from J, with 16 bases between. Germline V gene lookup returns CDR1 MNHGY and CDR2 SAAAGT. CDR3 size: 12 residues. The CDR3 DNA reads as TGTGCCTCTGTGGCGGGACCCAACGAGCAGTACTTC. This translates into CASVAGPNEQYF.

The chain combines TRBV6-8 with TRBJ1-3, with TRBD1 identical over 8 bases. The CDR3 runs to 15 residues. V lost 6 bases, J lost 3 bases, and 7 bases stayed unmatched. Germline V gives CDR1 MNHGY, CDR2 SAAAGT. The CDR3 bases are TGTGCCAGCAGCCCGACAGGGGACGGTGGAAACACCATATATTTT. It specifies CASSPTGDGGNTIYF.

V usage is TRBV6-8 and J usage is TRBJ2-2, with D perhaps matching TRBD1 (6 bases). Trimming took 2 bases from V and 7 from J, leaving 17 bases between them. CDR3 length: 16 amino acids. Germline lookup yields CDR1 MNHGY and CDR2 SAAAGT. CDR3: CASSYAGNRGGGELFF. DNA of the CDR3: TGTGCCAGCAGTTACGCCGGTAACAGAGGGGGCGGGGAGCTGTTTTTT.

The chain couples TRBV7-2 to TRBJ2-5; the match to TRBD1 covers 8 bases. CDR1 is SGHTA, CDR2 FQGNSA, per germline. V was pared by 7 bases and J by 4 bases, with 5 bases of the junction left unmatched. CDR3 length: 13 amino acids. In nucleotides, the CDR3 is TGTGCCAGCACCATAGGACAGGGAGAGACCCAGTACTTC. As protein: CASTIGQGETQYF.

This rearrangement joins TRBV14 to TRBJ2-7; the match to TRBD1 covers 8 bases. There are 16 residues in the CDR3. Looked up from germline, CDR1 is SGHDN and CDR2 is FVKESK. V trimming: 1 base; J trimming: 5 bases; junction bases outside the gene matches: 10. Here the CDR3 reads CASSQGFDRGLDEQYF. CDR3 sequence (DNA): TGTGCCAGCAGCCAAGGTTTTGACAGGGGACTGGACGAGCAGTACTTC.

By its share, this clone is large (0.1 to 1%). J is TRBJ2-7 and V is TRBV28, with 9 bases that match TRBD1. CDR1 and CDR2 (germline): MDHEN, SYDVKM. V dropped 3 bases and J dropped 6; count of bases not matched to a gene: 15. The CDR3 has 17 amino acids. CDR3 protein: CASSFPTGGASGGEQYF. CDR3 DNA sequence: TGTGCCAGCAGTTTCCCGACAGGGGGAGCCTCCGGAGGCGAGCAGTACTTC. Looking up the rest from reference TRBV28 and TRBJ2-7 gives the full variable domain: DVKVTQSSRYLVKRTGEKVFLECVQDMDHENMFWYRQDPGLGLRLIYFSYDVKMKEKGDIPEGYSVSREKKERFSLILESASTNQTSMYLCASSFPTGGASGGEQYFGPGTRLTVT.

This clone has just a few counts. This chain joins TRBV5-1 and TRBJ2-3, with TRBD2 identical over 11 bases. The CDR3 consists of 16 residues. The ends lost 5 bases at V and 2 bases at J; junction bases unmatched: 7. Germline V CDR1 and CDR2: SGHRS, YFSETQ. DNA of the CDR3: TGCGCCAGCAGTTCCGTAGCGGGGGGGGACACAGATACGCAGTATTTT. This codes for CASSSVAGGDTDTQYF.

This clone showed up just a few times. The chain employs TRBV11-3 and TRBJ1-2, with D possibly being TRBD1 (5 bases). V lost 3 bases and J 0 bases, leaving 14 bases between the germline ends. The CDR3 runs 16 residues. CDR1 and CDR2 (germline): SGHNT, YENEEA. The CDR3 sequence: CASSLTGGRANYGYTF. The CDR3 DNA reads TGTGCCAGCAGCTTGACGGGGGGGAGAGCTAACTATGGCTACACCTTC. Based on the CDR3 plus reference TRBV11-3 and TRBJ1-2, the full variable domain is EAGVVQSPRYKIIEKKQPVAFWCNPISGHNTLYWYLQNLGQGPELLIRYENEEAVDDSQLPKDRFSAERLKGVDSTLKIQPAELGDSAVYLCASSLTGGRANYGYTFGSGTRLTVV.